This T cell receptor beta chain emerged from a study of vaccination and CD4 T cells after COVID-19. Study information: Post-diagnosis, post-COVID samples were collected after a median roughly 100 days, ranging 35 to 161. Points from the study as a whole: Convalescent patients' vaccine-specific clones were spike mono-reactive in 304 of 307 cases.

This clonotype was seen a few times. The antigen is not known. Trimming left V 5 bases short and J 1 base short, with 8 bases between. This CDR3 contains 13 residues. Germline CDR1 SEHNR, CDR2 FQNEAQ (reference sequence). Stated treatment: approximately 11-day PBMC culture with coronavirus spike peptide pools or control peptides (ViraFEST assay). After expanding antigen-specific T cells with peptide pools, ViraFEST sequenced their TCRs. Sequencing of DNA taken from cultured CD4+ T cells relied on the Oncomine TCR Beta short-read assay. From the PCR reads, TCRdb called clonotypes with MiXCR, one entry per CDR3 protein. The sample has 8,400 or so distinct CDR3 sequences; roughly 70% are singletons.

The gene calls are TRBV7-9 and TRBJ1-1, with D maybe TRBD1 (5 bases). The sample consisted of CD4+ T cells from blood, cultured in vitro. The receptor was derived from a human donor who had recovered from COVID-19. The CDR3 is CASSPQGNTEAFF. In DNA form, the CDR3 reads TGTGCCAGCAGCCCGCAGGGGAACACTGAAGCTTTCTTT.